Listed below are T cell receptor beta chains from one sample, sequenced in a study of identical twins. TCRdb independently ran MiXCR on the 5' RACE reads; one entry per CDR3 protein. The repertoire holds about 470,000 distinct CDR3 sequences, with roughly 24% as singletons. Another study also made use of these data, one on T cells expressing NK-cell markers.

What was sequenced was CD4+ T cells sorted from blood. These receptors originate from a woman in her late teens or twenties in good health. Each CDR3 is given with its conserved first and last residue. The D gene is left open where the match is weak. Rows give clone size only sometimes, using once, few, many, or a class for an expanded clone.

TRBJ1-2,-,TRBV29-1,few,TGCAGCGTGGCCCCCCCGTTAAATTCAGGGATTGGCTACACCTTC,CSVAPPLNSGIGYTF
TRBJ2-2,-,TRBV5-1,-,TGCGCCAGCAGCTTGGAGCGAGGCACCGGGGAGCTGTTTTTT,CASSLERGTGELFF
TRBJ2-6,-,TRBV21-1,-,TGTGCCAGATGGACAGCCTCTGGGGCCAACGTCCTGACTTTC,CARWTASGANVLTF
TRBJ2-7,TRBD1,TRBV12-3/TRBV12-4,-,TGTGCCAGCAGAAACATCCGGGACAGACCCTACGAGCAGTACTTC,CASRNIRDRPYEQYF
TRBJ1-2,TRBD1,TRBV7-2,few,TGTGCCAGCAGCTTAGATCAGGGGGCCAGCTCAGGCTACACCTTC,CASSLDQGASSGYTF
TRBJ2-1,-,TRBV11-2,few,TGTGCCAGCGGGAGAATAGGCAATGAGCAGTTCTTC,CASGRIGNEQFF
TRBJ2-5,-,TRBV25-1,-,TGTGCCAGCAGTTCTCCGGGGGTTGAGACCCAGTACTTC,CASSSPGVETQYF
TRBJ2-7,-,TRBV21-1,many,TGTGCCAGCAGCGGAACTAACGGGGCTAGCGGGGAGATCGAGTCCTACGAGCAGTACTTC,CASSGTNGASGEIESYEQYF
TRBJ2-7,-,TRBV28,few,TGTGCCAGCAGAATCGGGGGTATGGAGCAGTACTTC,CASRIGGMEQYF
TRBJ2-2,TRBD2,TRBV25-1,few,TGTGCCAGCGGGGGGACTAGCGGGGGTACCGGGGAGCTGTTTTTT,CASGGTSGGTGELFF
TRBJ2-1,TRBD2,TRBV5-1,few,TGCGCCAGCAGCTTGGTTGCGGGGGGGGGCCATGAGCAGTTCTTC,CASSLVAGGGHEQFF
TRBJ2-7,TRBD1,TRBV6-1,-,TGTGCCAGCAGCTCCAGTACAGGGGATAAGCAGTACTTC,CASSSSTGDKQYF
TRBJ2-1,TRBD2,TRBV11-1,once,TGTGCCAGCAGCTTTCTGTTAGGAGCGGGGGGGCCGGATGAGCAGTTCTTC,CASSFLLGAGGPDEQFF
TRBJ2-3,-,TRBV6-1,-,TGTGCCAGCAGTGAAAATCCAGGAGGGGGGCGCACAGATACGCAGTATTTT,CASSENPGGGRTDTQYF
TRBJ1-2,-,TRBV19,-,TGTGCCAGTAGGACCCCGGCAGGGAACTATGGCTACACCTTC,CASRTPAGNYGYTF
TRBJ2-1,-,TRBV2,few,TGTGCCAGCAGGGAAAGGCTGGGGCACGCTGAGCAGTTCTTC,CASRERLGHAEQFF
TRBJ2-7,TRBD2,TRBV7-8,-,TGTGCCAGCAGCTTAGTGACTAGCGTAACCTACGAGCAGTACTTC,CASSLVTSVTYEQYF
TRBJ2-1,TRBD2,TRBV3-1,-,TGTGCCAGCAACATAGCGGGGGGACCGTACAATGAGCAGTTCTTC,CASNIAGGPYNEQFF
TRBJ2-2,TRBD2,TRBV12-3/TRBV12-4,few,TGTGCCAGCAGTACAACACCGGGACTAGCGGGGGTCGCGAACACCGGGGAGCTGTTTTTT,CASSTTPGLAGVANTGELFF
TRBJ2-7,TRBD1,TRBV30,few,TGTGCCTGGAGTGGGACAGGCTACGAGCAGTACTTC,CAWSGTGYEQYF
TRBJ2-3,TRBD2,TRBV13,-,TGTGCCAGCAGCTCCTGGACTAGCGGGGTCACAGATACGCAGTATTTT,CASSSWTSGVTDTQYF
TRBJ1-1,-,TRBV6-1,once,TGTGCCAGCAGTCCCTTTCATCGTCACACTGAAGCTTTCTTT,CASSPFHRHTEAFF